This T cell receptor (beta chain) was identified in a study of vaccination and CD4 T cells after COVID-19. At the level of the study: Participants, all vaccine recipients, received two doses of either BNT162b2 or mRNA-1273. Study-wide points: Median approximately 84% of reactive clones detected in convalescent patients emerged only post-vaccination. Rising from 21 to 38, the median of SARS-CoV-2-reactive clonotypes did not change significantly.

Germline V lookup: CDR1 SGHTA, CDR2 FQGNSA. V shed 5 bases and J 3 bases; nucleotides not matched to a gene: 12. The CDR3 runs 16 residues. Treatment given: roughly ten-day PBMC culture with coronavirus spike peptide pools or control peptides (ViraFEST assay). On this clonotype: Its specificity is not known.

The Oncomine TCR Beta short-read assay was applied to DNA of cultured CD4+ T cells. Once CD4+ T cells had been cultured, genomic DNA was extracted from them. TCRdb re-called the PCR reads through MiXCR, storing one row per CDR3 protein. The sample records 9,500 to 15,000 distinct CDR3 sequences, more than 70% being singletons. The rearrangement uses TRBV7-2 and TRBJ2-7; 8 bases match TRBD2. Sample: CD4+ T cells from blood, cultured in vitro. The TCR originated in a human donor who had recovered from COVID-19. The CDR3, as DNA: TGTGCCAGCAGCCGGACGTCCGGGAGGGGGGGCTACGAGCAGTACTTC. This gives the protein CASSRTSGRGGYEQYF.